These 10 T cell receptor beta chains originate from one sample sequenced in a study of T cells after yellow fever vaccination. TCRdb re-called the 5' RACE reads with MiXCR, one entry per CDR3 protein. Of fewer than 450,000 distinct CDR3 sequences listed, 11% are singletons. Sequencing used PBMCs, obtained on the day of the first yellow fever vaccination. The receptor set was obtained from a man between 18 and 29 years old who received the YFV17D yellow fever vaccine.

In its sample, this clonotype was seen a few times. This chain uses TRBV3-1 with TRBJ2-3; no clear D. The V end lost 4 bases, the J end lost 3 bases, and 14 bases lay between the germline ends. The CDR3 consists of 15 residues. The germline V gene encodes CDR1 LGHDT and CDR2 YNNKEL (reference sequence). The CDR3 sequence: CASSPVIVGTDTQYF. The CDR3 DNA sequence: TGTGCCAGCAGCCCGGTAATAGTCGGGACAGATACGCAGTATTTT.

V is TRBV19 and J is TRBJ1-5; D ambiguous. Per germline, CDR1 LNHDA and CDR2 SQIVND (reference sequence). This CDR3 comprises 15 residues. V was trimmed by 2 bases and J by 0 bases, leaving 8 bases between them. CDR3: CASSINLSSNQPQHF. CDR3 bases: TGTGCCAGTAGTATAAATCTATCTAGCAATCAGCCCCAGCATTTT.

The CDR3 DNA is TGTGCCAGCAGCGTAGCGAGTCTAGGAGAGACCCAGTACTTC. It is translated as CASSVASLGETQYF. The chain carries TRBV9 and TRBJ2-5; no clear D. Germline V gives CDR1 SGDLS, CDR2 YYNGEE. The CDR3 runs 14 residues. Trimming took 0 bases from V and 4 from J, leaving 10 bases between them.

This clonotype was observed a few times. The rearrangement links TRBV5-1 to TRBJ1-1; 11 bases are shared with TRBD1. After removal of 3 bases from V and 2 bases from J, the junction contained 6 bases not matched to a gene. The CDR3 is 16 amino acids. Germline CDR1 and CDR2: SGHRS and YFSETQ. The CDR3 DNA is TGCGCCAGCAGCTACACCGGGACAGGGGGTAACACTGAAGCTTTCTTT. This encodes CASSYTGTGGNTEAFF.

This clonotype was picked up many times. The junction shows a germline mismatch at one end, possibly a read error. This rearrangement joins TRBV5-1 to TRBJ2-3; D might be TRBD1 (6 bases). This CDR3 is built from 14 residues. Germline values: CDR1 SGHRS, CDR2 YFSETQ. CDR3 sequence (DNA): TGTGCCAGCAGCCCACAGGGAGGCACAGATACGCAGTATTTT. Translation: CASSPQGGTDTQYF.

CDR3 sequence: CASSAPGANTEAFF. DNA for the CDR3: TGTGCCAGCAGTGCACCAGGGGCGAACACTGAAGCTTTCTTT. The rearrangement links TRBV27 to TRBJ1-1, with D possibly being TRBD1 (6 bases). The CDR3 covers 14 residues. CDR1 MNHEY and CDR2 SMNVEV come from the germline V gene (reference sequence). Trimming took 5 bases from V and 1 from J, leaving 11 bases between them.

V and J are TRBV12-3 or TRBV12-4 and TRBJ1-1; weak D call: TRBD1 (5 bases). V lost 6 bases and J 4 bases, leaving 15 bases between the germline ends. This CDR3 comprises 14 residues. The CDR3 DNA is TGTGCCAGCAGGAAAGACAGCACGAGCACTGAAGCTTTCTTT. Amino acid sequence: CASRKDSTSTEAFF.

The chain employs TRBV5-1 and TRBJ2-7, with D perhaps given as TRBD1 or TRBD2 (5 bases each). The CDR3 spans 13 residues. Germline V gene data show CDR1 as SGHRS and CDR2 as YFSETQ. Trimming left V 0 bases short and J 6 bases short, with 10 bases between. The CDR3 nucleotides read TGCGCCAGCAGCTTGGGGGGGAGCCGCGAGCAGTACTTC. Translation gives CASSLGGSREQYF.

The table lists this clonotype with many counts. The rearrangement uses TRBV7-6 and TRBJ2-7; 11 bases map to TRBD2. This CDR3 has 16 amino acids. Germline V gene data show CDR1 as SGHVS and CDR2 as FNYEAQ. V shed 4 bases and J 3 bases; nucleotides not matched to a gene: 8. The DNA for the CDR3 is TGTGCCAGCAGCTCCAAACTAGCGGGGGCTCACTACGAGCAGTACGTC. Translated, it gives CASSSKLAGAHYEQYV.

The V and J genes are TRBV9 and TRBJ1-1, with D possibly being TRBD1 (5 bases). V was shortened by 2 bases and J by 9 bases, with 14 bases between the two germline ends. The CDR3 loop spans 13 amino acids. Germline CDR1 SGDLS, CDR2 YYNGEE. CDR3 bases: TGTGCCAGCAGCGTTGGGGGGGGAGCTAAAGCTTTCTTT. It yields the protein CASSVGGGAKAFF. Drawing the rest from reference TRBV9 and TRBJ1-1, the complete variable domain is DSGVTQTPKHLITATGQRVTLRCSPRSGDLSVYWYQQSLDQGLQFLIQYYNGEERAKGNILERFSAQQFPDLHSELNLSSLELGDSALYFCASSVGGGAKAFFGQGTRLTVV.